This record looks at one T cell receptor (beta chain) sequence and its context. The antigen remains undetermined. The method was immunoSEQ multiplex PCR; TCRdb's version includes in-frame clones alone and lacks a portion of them. Here the sample spans roughly 16,000 clones, roughly 80% being singletons. These data originate in a study of PD-1 blockade in classical Hodgkin lymphoma. Study details: Administration of nivolumab to patients was at 3 mg/kg intravenously every 2 weeks. Study-level results: Differences between repertoires have undefined causes, possibly disease activity or prior therapy.

All patients relapsed after autologous stem cell transplantation, and brentuximab vedotin exposure varied. This CDR3 region has 14 residues. Looked up from germline, CDR1 is KGHSH and CDR2 is LQKENI. J was trimmed by 8 bases and V by 0 bases; bases with no gene match: 6. The specimen was peripheral blood mononuclear cells (PBMCs), collected before the second cycle of nivolumab. The rearrangement uses TRBV18 and TRBJ1-1; 7 bases agree with TRBD1. The sequence came from a human donor with classical Hodgkin lymphoma. CDR3 nucleotide sequence: TGTGCCAGCTCACCACCAGGCCAGGGGGGAGAAGCTTTCTTT. This encodes CASSPPGQGGEAFF. The complete variable domain, with remaining parts taken from reference TRBV18 and TRBJ1-1, reads NAGVMQNPRHLVRRRGQEARLRCSPMKGHSHVYWYRQLPEEGLKFMVYLQKENIIDESGMPKERFSAEFPKEGPSILRIQQVVRGDSAAYFCASSPPGQGGEAFFGQGTRLTVV.